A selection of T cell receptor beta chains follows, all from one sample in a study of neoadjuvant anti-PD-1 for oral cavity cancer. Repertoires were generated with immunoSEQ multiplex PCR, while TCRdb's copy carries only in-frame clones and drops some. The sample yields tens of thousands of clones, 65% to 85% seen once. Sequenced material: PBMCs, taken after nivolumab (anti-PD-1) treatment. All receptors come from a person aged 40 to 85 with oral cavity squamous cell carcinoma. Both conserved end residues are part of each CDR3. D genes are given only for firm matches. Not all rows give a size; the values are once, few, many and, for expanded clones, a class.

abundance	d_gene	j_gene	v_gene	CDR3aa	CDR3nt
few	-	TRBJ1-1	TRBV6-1	CASSDLRQRNYGYTEAFF	TGTGCCAGCAGTGACCTGAGACAGCGTAACTATGGGTACACTGAAGCTTTCTTT
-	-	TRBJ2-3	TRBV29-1	CSARRGLTNTDTQYF	TGCAGCGCCAGACGTGGGTTAACAAACACAGATACGCAGTATTTT
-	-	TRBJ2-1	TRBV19	CASSTPRRSGEQFF	TGTGCCAGTAGTACCCCCCGACGGTCCGGGGAGCAGTTCTTC
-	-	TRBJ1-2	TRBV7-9	CASSYDSGYGYTF	TGTGCCAGCAGCTACGACAGCGGCTATGGCTACACCTTC
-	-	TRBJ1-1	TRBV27	CASSLWSSAEAFF	TGTGCCAGCAGTTTATGGTCAAGTGCTGAAGCTTTCTTT
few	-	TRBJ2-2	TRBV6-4	CASRGQANTGELFF	TGTGCCAGCAGAGGCCAGGCTAACACCGGGGAGCTGTTTTTT
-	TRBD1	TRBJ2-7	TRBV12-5	CARDPGTGGRSYEQYF	TGTGCTAGGGACCCCGGGACAGGGGGCAGGAGCTACGAGCAGTACTTC
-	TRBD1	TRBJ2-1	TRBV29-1	CSVEGPRDRSYNEQFF	TGCAGCGTTGAAGGCCCCCGGGACAGAAGTTACAATGAGCAGTTCTTC
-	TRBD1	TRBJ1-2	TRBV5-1	CASSLEGQVLGTNYGYTF	TGCGCCAGCAGCTTGGAGGGACAGGTCCTTGGGACTAACTATGGCTACACCTTC
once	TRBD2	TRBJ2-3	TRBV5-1	CASSLSLAGSTDTQYF	TGCGCCAGCAGCTTATCACTAGCGGGGAGCACAGATACGCAGTATTTT
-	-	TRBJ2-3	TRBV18	CASSPTGTSTDTQYF	TGTGCCAGCTCACCTACAGGGACCAGCACAGATACGCAGTATTTT
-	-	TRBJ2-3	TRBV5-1	CASSREGTAARDTQYF	TGCGCCAGCAGCCGGGAGGGGACAGCCGCTAGGGATACGCAGTATTTT
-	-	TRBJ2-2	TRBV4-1	CASSQGPGTLNTGELFF	TGCGCCAGCAGCCAAGGCCCAGGGACGTTAAACACCGGGGAGCTGTTTTTT
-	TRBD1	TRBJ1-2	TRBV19	CASSSGQGGDGYTF	TGTGCCAGTAGTTCAGGACAGGGCGGGGATGGCTACACCTTC
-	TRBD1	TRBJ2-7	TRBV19	CASSSAGTGRSYEQYF	TGTGCCAGTAGTTCAGCCGGGACAGGGCGTTCCTACGAGCAGTACTTC
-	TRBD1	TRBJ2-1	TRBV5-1	CASSLDRDEQFF	TGCGCCAGCAGCCTCGACAGGGATGAGCAGTTCTTC
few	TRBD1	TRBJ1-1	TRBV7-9	CATLTGGYGTEAFF	TGTGCCACTCTAACAGGGGGCTACGGCACTGAAGCTTTCTTT
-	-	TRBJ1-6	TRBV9	CASSVATGNSPLHF	TGTGCCAGCAGCGTAGCTACAGGGAACTCACCCCTCCACTTT
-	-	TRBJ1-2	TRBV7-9	CASSLGGRGKHYGYTF	TGTGCCAGCAGCCTCGGGGGGAGGGGAAAGCACTATGGCTACACCTTC
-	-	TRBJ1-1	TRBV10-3	CAISDNTNTEAFF	TGTGCCATCAGTGATAATACGAACACTGAAGCTTTCTTT
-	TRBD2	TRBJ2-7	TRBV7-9	CASSLDGLAGISYEQYF	TGTGCCAGCAGCTTAGATGGACTAGCGGGGATCTCCTACGAGCAGTACTTC
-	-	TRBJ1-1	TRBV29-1	CSVVNGGTEAFF	TGCAGCGTTGTTAACGGAGGAACTGAAGCTTTCTTT
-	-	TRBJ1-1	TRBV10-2	CASRDPGHTEAFF	TGCGCCAGCAGGGACCCCGGCCACACTGAAGCTTTCTTT
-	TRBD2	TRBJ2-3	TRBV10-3	CAISDSGGRSHTQYF	TGTGCCATCAGTGATAGCGGGGGGCGCTCTCATACGCAGTATTTT
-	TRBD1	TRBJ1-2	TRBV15	CATSQGILYGYTF	TGTGCCACTTCACAGGGGATTCTTTATGGCTACACCTTC
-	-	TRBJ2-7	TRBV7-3	CASSLTRTTTYEQYF	TGTGCCAGCAGCTTAACCAGGACTACCACCTACGAGCAGTACTTC
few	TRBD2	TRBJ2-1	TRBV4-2	CASSQTSGGQGDEQFF	TGTGCCAGCAGCCAGACTAGCGGGGGCCAAGGGGATGAGCAGTTCTTC
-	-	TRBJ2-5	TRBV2	CASSEWVMRRETQYF	TGTGCCAGCAGTGAGTGGGTTATGAGGAGAGAGACCCAGTACTTC
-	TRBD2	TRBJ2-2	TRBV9	CASSVTSVVAGELFF	TGTGCCAGCAGCGTAACTAGCGTTGTGGCCGGGGAGCTGTTTTTT
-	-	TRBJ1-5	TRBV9	CASSVGKANQPQHF	TGTGCCAGCAGCGTAGGGAAAGCGAATCAGCCCCAGCATTTT
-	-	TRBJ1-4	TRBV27	CASSFSQSNEKLFF	TGTGCCAGCAGTTTTTCCCAGTCAAATGAAAAACTGTTTTTT
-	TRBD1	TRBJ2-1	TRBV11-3	CASTKSGQGIRNEQFF	TGTGCCAGCACCAAAAGCGGACAGGGGATTAGGAATGAGCAGTTCTTC
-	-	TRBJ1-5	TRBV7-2	CASSPQTGQPQHF	TGTGCCAGCAGCCCACAGACAGGACAGCCCCAGCATTTT
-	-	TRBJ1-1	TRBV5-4	CASSSPGRPEAFF	TGTGCCAGCAGCTCGCCGGGCCGACCTGAAGCTTTCTTT
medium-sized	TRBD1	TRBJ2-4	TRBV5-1	CASRLAAGGRNIQYF	TGCGCCAGCAGATTGGCCGCAGGGGGCAGAAACATTCAGTACTTC
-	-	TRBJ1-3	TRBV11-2	CASSQYHKSSGNTIYF	TGTGCCAGCAGCCAGTATCATAAAAGCTCTGGAAACACCATATATTTT
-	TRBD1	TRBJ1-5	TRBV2	CASSYGTANQPQHF	TGTGCCAGCAGTTACGGGACAGCTAATCAGCCCCAGCATTTT
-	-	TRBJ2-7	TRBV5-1	CASSFIDNYEQYF	TGCGCCAGCAGCTTCATCGACAACTACGAGCAGTACTTC
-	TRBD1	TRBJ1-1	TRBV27	CASKDRRAFF	TGTGCCAGCAAGGACAGGCGTGCTTTCTTT
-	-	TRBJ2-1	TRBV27	CASSLYGSAYNEQFF	TGTGCCAGCAGTTTATACGGGAGCGCCTACAATGAGCAGTTCTTC
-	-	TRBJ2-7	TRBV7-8	CASSPRRGILNIYEQYF	TGTGCCAGCAGCCCCCGTCGGGGGATCCTCAATATTTACGAGCAGTACTTC
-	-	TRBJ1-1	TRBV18	CASSPSGHTNTEAFF	TGTGCCAGCTCACCTTCGGGACATACGAACACTGAAGCTTTCTTT
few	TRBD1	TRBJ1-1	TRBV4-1	CASSQGQGNTEAFF	TGCGCCAGCAGCCAAGGACAGGGGAACACTGAAGCTTTCTTT
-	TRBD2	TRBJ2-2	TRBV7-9	CASSLGAGGTTGELFF	TGTGCCAGCAGCTTAGGAGCGGGGGGCACCACCGGGGAGCTGTTTTTT
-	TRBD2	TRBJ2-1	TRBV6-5	CASSFTGLVSYNEQFF	TGTGCCAGCAGTTTCACGGGACTAGTTTCTTACAATGAGCAGTTCTTC
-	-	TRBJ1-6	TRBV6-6	CASSYAPVSGNSPLHF	TGTGCCAGCAGTTACGCACCAGTCAGCGGGAATTCACCCCTCCACTTT
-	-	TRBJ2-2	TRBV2	CASSWRQGSGELFF	TGTGCCAGCAGTTGGAGGCAGGGGTCCGGGGAGCTGTTTTTT
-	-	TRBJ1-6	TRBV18	CASSPTGHNSPLHF	TGTGCCAGCTCACCGACAGGCCATAATTCACCCCTCCACTTT
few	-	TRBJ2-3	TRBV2	CASIASGPVQYF	TGTGCCAGCATCGCCAGCGGGCCTGTGCAGTATTTT
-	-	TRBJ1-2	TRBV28	CASSFSPRYGYTF	TGTGCCAGCAGTTTTAGCCCGAGGTATGGCTACACCTTC
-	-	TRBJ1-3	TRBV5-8	CASSPRDLGNTIYF	TGTGCCAGCAGCCCCCGGGACCTCGGAAACACCATATATTTT
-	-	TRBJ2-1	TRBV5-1	CASIPGRPANNEQFF	TGCGCCAGCATTCCCGGTAGGCCGGCTAACAATGAGCAGTTCTTC
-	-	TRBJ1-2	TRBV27	CASSSRSEREYGYTF	TGTGCCAGCAGTTCCCGATCAGAAAGGGAGTATGGCTACACCTTC
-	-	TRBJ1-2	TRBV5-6	CASSPGGSLPGGYTF	TGTGCCAGCAGCCCTGGTGGAAGTCTGCCAGGAGGCTACACCTTC
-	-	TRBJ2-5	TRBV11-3	CASSLGGLGTQYF	TGTGCCAGCAGCTTAGGTGGGCTGGGGACCCAGTACTTC
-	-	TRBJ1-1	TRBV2	CASSANRALSEAFF	TGTGCCAGCAGTGCGAACAGGGCGCTCTCTGAAGCTTTCTTT
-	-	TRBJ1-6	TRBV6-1	CASCVNRSPLHF	TGTGCCAGCTGTGTAAACCGGTCACCCCTCCACTTT
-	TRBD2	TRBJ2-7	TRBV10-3	CAISESTSASYEQYF	TGTGCCATCAGTGAGTCGACTAGCGCCTCCTACGAGCAGTACTTC